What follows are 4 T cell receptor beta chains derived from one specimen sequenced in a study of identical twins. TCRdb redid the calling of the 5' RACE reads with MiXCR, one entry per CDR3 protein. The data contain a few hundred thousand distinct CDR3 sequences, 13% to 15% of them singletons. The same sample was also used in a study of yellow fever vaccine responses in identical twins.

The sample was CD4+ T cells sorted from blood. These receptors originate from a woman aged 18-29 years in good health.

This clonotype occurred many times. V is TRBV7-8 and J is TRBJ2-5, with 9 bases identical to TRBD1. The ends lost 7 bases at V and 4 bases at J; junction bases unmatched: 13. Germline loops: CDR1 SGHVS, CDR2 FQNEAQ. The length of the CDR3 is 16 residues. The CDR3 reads CASTKVGQGPSETQYF. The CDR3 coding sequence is TGTGCCAGCACCAAGGTTGGACAGGGGCCTTCAGAGACCCAGTACTTC.

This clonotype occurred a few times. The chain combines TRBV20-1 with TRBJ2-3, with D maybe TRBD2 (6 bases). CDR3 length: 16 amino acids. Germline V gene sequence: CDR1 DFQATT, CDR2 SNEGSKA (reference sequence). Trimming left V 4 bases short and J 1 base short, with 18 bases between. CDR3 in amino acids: CSAIQSSAYRTDTQYF. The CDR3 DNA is TGCAGTGCTATCCAGTCTAGCGCATACCGCACAGATACGCAGTATTTT.

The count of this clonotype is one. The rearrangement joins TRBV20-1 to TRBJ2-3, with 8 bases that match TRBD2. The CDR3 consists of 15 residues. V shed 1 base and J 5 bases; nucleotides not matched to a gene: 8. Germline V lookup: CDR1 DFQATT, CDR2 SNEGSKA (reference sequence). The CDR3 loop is CSARVSGKGGDTQYF. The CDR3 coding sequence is TGCAGTGCTAGAGTTAGCGGGAAAGGGGGAGATACGCAGTATTTT.

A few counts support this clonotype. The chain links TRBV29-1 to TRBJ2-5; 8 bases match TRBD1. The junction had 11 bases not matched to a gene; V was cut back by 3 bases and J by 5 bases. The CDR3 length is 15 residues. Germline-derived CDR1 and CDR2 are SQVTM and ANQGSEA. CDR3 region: CSVEPIDRGLETQYF. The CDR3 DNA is TGCAGCGTTGAGCCGATCGACAGGGGTTTGGAGACCCAGTACTTC.